This entry lists 5 T cell receptor beta chains sequenced from one sample in a study of vaccination and CD4 T cells after COVID-19. TCRdb analysed the PCR reads with MiXCR anew, one entry per CDR3 protein. The sample contains about 30,000 distinct CDR3 sequences, around 49% of which appear only once. Described time point: late sampling 161 to 241 days after vaccination in three convalescent patients. The sequencing used CD4+ T cells from blood, collected about 7 months after SARS-CoV-2 vaccination. These receptors all stem from a human donor who had recovered from COVID-19.

The J gene is TRBJ2-3, the V gene TRBV7-9; 10 nucleotides align to TRBD2. Per germline, CDR1 SEHNR and CDR2 FQNEAQ (reference sequence). The ends lost 4 bases at V and 2 bases at J; junction bases unmatched: 6. The CDR3 runs to 16 residues. Here the CDR3 DNA reads TGTGCCAGCAGCTCCCTAGCGGGGGCGGACACAGATACGCAGTATTTT. Residues: CASSSLAGADTDTQYF.

In its sample, this clonotype was seen a few times. This sequence joins TRBV20-1 and TRBJ2-3; a possible D gene is TRBD1 (5 bases). V was pared by 3 bases and J by 1 base, with 20 bases between. This CDR3 has 17 residues. Germline CDR1 reads DFQATT; CDR2 reads SNEGSKA (reference sequence). The CDR3, as DNA: TGCAGTGCTAGGGTTAGGAAGGGGCAGGCTGGCACAGATACGCAGTATTTT. Its protein product is CSARVRKGQAGTDTQYF.

This clonotype showed up just a few times. The chain carries TRBV28 and TRBJ1-5; the D gene is possibly TRBD1 (5 bases). The germline V and J ends were trimmed by 5 bases and 2 bases, with 10 bases remaining between them. From germline, CDR1 is MDHEN and CDR2 SYDVKM. The CDR3 has 14 residues. CDR3 nucleotide sequence: TGTGCCAGCAGTATGGGGCAGGGCAATCAGCCCCAGCATTTT. This codes for CASSMGQGNQPQHF.

V and J are TRBV6-1 and TRBJ1-6, with D possibly being TRBD1 (6 bases). Between the trimmed V and J ends, which lost 6 bases and 7 bases, there was a span of 16 bases. CDR1 and CDR2 (germline): MNHNS, SASEGT. This CDR3 spans 15 amino acids. The CDR3 DNA sequence: TGTGCCAGCAGGCCGGGGGGCGAATGGAATTCACCCCTCCACTTT. Amino acids: CASRPGGEWNSPLHF.

The chain uses TRBV20-1 and TRBJ2-1; TRBD2 is a possible D gene (5 bases). V lost 4 bases, J lost 0 bases, and 7 bases lay in between. The CDR3 covers 13 residues. Germline values: CDR1 DFQATT, CDR2 SNEGSKA (reference sequence). CDR3 bases: TGCAGTGCTAAAGGGAGCTCCTACAATGAGCAGTTCTTC. It yields the protein CSAKGSSYNEQFF.